This T cell receptor (beta chain) was recorded in a study of blood T cell repertoires in COVID-19 (dated by TCRdb to 2020 to 2021). With regard to the full study: Collaborator samples came from the United States, Italy and Spain and covered acute and convalescent phases of COVID-19. The material from the prospective study consisted of cDNA or gDNA derived from T cells, B-cell-depleted T cells, or PBMCs. Deeply sampled blood TCRbeta repertoires from subjects exposed to, actively infected with, or recovered from COVID-19 were included in the dataset. The repertoires were released in a freely available public database intended as a resource for research on the immune response to SARS-CoV-2. Samples were obtained from the ongoing ImmuneRACE study (first 160 participants) and from 1,254 subjects provided by 6 global collaborators. The sample metadata nearly always contained a de-identified subject ID, COVID-19 status, age in years and sex. HLA class I and class II types, where available, came from metadata supplied by the sample provider rather than from assay-based typing.

What the study reported, not specific to this receptor: The amount of clinical and demographic metadata varied by source and participant and was provided uncurated.

The CDR3 numbers 16 residues from cysteine through phenylalanine. Only CDR3 DNA is held: 48 bases, read in frame from base 1. Trimming takes 4 bases from V and 5 bases from J, and the germline ends sit 17 bases apart. In the germline V gene, CDR1 corresponds to KGHSH and CDR2 to LQKENI. Enrolling through a virtual design, the prospective study's participants ranged in age from roughly 18 to 100 years and lived across some 22 United States geographic areas. To assign participants to cohorts, the prospective study relied on clinical history that participants themselves reported in a screening survey and a study questionnaire. ImmuneRACE Cohort 3 recovered participants were defined by two consecutive negative NP/OP PCR tests, healthcare professional clearance, or symptom resolution. In the prospective study, whole blood, serum and a nasopharyngeal or oropharyngeal swab were collected from each participant by mobile phlebotomists. Additional blood draws and questionnaires over an approximately two-month period could optionally be provided by prospective study participants. Before DNA extraction, prospective study blood samples were shipped either frozen or at room temperature.

A remark on this clone: Its antigen is unknown. No base quality values were provided; no much bigger clone lies one nucleotide off.

TCRbeta CDR3 regions were amplified from genomic DNA by means of the immunoSEQ Assay, a bias-controlled multiplex PCR. For the original study's pipeline: Nucleated cell counts per sample were estimated from amplification of reference gene primers within the assay. To quantify the absolute abundance of each unique TCRbeta CDR3 rearrangement, sequence reads were collapsed and filtered. Productive Simpson clonality was computed per sample as the square root of Simpson's diversity index over productive rearrangements. TCRdb's version of the immuneACCESS table is confined to in-frame rearrangements and falls short of the full clone set. An unresolved V gene accounts for under half of the shortfall where checked; the remainder is of unknown origin. V, J and clone size derive from that table, while D and trimming were established from the DNA sequence. Present in this sample are around 180,000 clones, approximately 80% of which were seen just once. About an eighth of the sample goes to the ten largest clones.

The TCR was taken from a man between 50 and 59 years old who had recovered from COVID-19. The sequencing input was PBMCs or T cells enriched from blood (not recorded which). The rearranged segments are TRBV18 and TRBJ1-4; a tentative D match to TRBD1 spans 6 bases. The DNA sequence follows: TGTGCCAGCTCACTCAGGGACATCCGGGTCAATGAAAAACTGTTTTTT. It codes for CASSLRDIRVNEKLFF.